This TCR beta chain was recovered during a study of T cell changes during pregnancy in multiple sclerosis. Repertoires were generated with immunoSEQ multiplex PCR, while TCRdb's copy carries only in-frame clones and drops some. The sample records 40,000 to 50,000 clones, roughly 84% being singletons. The input for sequencing was CD4+ T cells from peripheral blood mononuclear cells, taken before pregnancy. The TCR sequence derives from a female donor with multiple sclerosis, enrolled in a pregnancy study.

The CDR3 sequence is CASSSRAFSYEQYF. As DNA, the CDR3 is TGCGCCAGCAGCTCCAGGGCCTTCTCCTACGAGCAGTACTTC. The V call is TRBV5-1, the J call TRBJ2-7; a weak D match, TRBD1 (5 bases). CDR1 is SGHRS and CDR2 is YFSETQ in the germline V gene. V was shortened by 3 bases and J by 0 bases, with 10 bases between the two germline ends. This CDR3 comprises 14 residues.